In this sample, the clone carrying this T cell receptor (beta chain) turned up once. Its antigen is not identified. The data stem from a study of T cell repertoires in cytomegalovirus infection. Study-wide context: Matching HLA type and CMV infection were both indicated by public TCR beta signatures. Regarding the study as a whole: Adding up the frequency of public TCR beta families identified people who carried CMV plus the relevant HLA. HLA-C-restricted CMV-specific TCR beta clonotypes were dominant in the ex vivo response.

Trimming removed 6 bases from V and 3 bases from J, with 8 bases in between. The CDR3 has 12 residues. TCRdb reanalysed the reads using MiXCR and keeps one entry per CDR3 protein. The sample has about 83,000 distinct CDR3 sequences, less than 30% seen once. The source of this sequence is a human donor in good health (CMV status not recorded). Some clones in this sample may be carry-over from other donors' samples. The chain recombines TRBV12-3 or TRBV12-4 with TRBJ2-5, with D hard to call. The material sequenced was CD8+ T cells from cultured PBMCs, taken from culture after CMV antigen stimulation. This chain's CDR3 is CASSQNKETQYF. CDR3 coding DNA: TGTGCCAGCAGCCAAAACAAAGAGACCCAGTACTTC.